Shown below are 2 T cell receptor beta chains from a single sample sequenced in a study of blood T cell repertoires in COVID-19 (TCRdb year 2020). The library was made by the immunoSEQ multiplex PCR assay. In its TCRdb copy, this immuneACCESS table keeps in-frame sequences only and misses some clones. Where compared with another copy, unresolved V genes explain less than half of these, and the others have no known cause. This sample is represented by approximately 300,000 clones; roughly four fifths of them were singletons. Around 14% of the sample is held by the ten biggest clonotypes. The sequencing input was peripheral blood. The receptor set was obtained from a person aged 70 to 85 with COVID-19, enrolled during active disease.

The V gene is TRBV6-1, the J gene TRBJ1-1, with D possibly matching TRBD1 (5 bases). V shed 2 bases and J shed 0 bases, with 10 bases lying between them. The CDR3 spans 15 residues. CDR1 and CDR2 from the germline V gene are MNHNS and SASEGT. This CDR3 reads CASSEFRGMNTEAFF. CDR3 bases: TGTGCCAGCAGTGAATTTCGGGGGATGAACACTGAAGCTTTCTTT.

The CDR3 DNA reads as TGTGCCAGCAGCCAAGAGACAGGGTCACTAGCGGAGCCTAGCACAGATACGCAGTATTTT. Translating it yields CASSQETGSLAEPSTDTQYF. This chain links TRBV3-1 (or the pseudogene TRBV3-2) with TRBJ2-3; D possibly corresponds to TRBD2 (8 bases). Deletions cut 0 bases from V and 0 bases from J, with 22 bases between. The length of the CDR3 is 20 residues. Germline lookup yields CDR1 LGHDT and CDR2 YNNKEL (reference sequence).